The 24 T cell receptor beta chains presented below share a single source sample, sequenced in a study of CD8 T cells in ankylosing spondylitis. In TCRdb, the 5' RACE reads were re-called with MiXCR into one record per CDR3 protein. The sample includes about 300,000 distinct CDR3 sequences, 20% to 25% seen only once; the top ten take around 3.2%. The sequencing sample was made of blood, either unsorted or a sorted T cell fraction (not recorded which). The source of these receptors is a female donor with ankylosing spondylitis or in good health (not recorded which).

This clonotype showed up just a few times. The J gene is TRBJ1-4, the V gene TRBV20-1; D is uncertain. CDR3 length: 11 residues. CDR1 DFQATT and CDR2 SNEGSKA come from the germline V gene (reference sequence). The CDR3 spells CSPYRNEKLFF. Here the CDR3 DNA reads TGCAGCCCATACCGTAATGAAAAACTGTTTTTT.

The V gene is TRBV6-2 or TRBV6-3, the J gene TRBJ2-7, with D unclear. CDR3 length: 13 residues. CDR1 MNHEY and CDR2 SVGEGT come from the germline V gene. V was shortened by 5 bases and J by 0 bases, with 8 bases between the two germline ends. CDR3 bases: TGTGCCAGCAGTCCGTCAATCTCCTACGAGCAGTACTTC. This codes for CASSPSISYEQYF.

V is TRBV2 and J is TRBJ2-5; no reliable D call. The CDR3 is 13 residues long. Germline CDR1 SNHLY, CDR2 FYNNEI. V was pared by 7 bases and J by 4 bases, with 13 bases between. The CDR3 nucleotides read TGTGCCAGCACAGCCACCGGTGGAGAGACCCAGTACTTC. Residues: CASTATGGETQYF.

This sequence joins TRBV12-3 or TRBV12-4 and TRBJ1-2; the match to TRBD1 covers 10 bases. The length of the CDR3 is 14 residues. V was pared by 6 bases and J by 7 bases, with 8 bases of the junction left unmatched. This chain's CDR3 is CASSPGTGVRGYTF. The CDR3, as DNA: TGTGCCAGCAGCCCTGGGACAGGGGTGCGTGGCTACACCTTC.

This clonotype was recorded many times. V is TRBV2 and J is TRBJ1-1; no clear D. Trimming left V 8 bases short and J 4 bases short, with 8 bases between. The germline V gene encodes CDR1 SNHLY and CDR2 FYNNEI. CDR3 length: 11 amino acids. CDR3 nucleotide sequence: TGTGCCAGCGTGAAAGGCACTGAAGCTTTCTTT. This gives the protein CASVKGTEAFF.

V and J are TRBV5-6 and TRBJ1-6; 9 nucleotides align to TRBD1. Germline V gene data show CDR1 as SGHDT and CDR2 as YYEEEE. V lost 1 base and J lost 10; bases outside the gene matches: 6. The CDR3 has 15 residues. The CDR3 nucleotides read TGTGCCAGCAGCTTGAGGGGACAGGGAGTATCACCCCTCCACTTT. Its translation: CASSLRGQGVSPLHF.

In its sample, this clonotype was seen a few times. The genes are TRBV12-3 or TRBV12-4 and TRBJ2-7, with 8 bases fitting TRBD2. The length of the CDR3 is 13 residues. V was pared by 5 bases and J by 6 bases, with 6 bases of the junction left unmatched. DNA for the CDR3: TGTGCCAGCAGTCGTGCGGGAGGAGGCGAGCAGTACTTC. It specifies CASSRAGGGEQYF.

Here the CDR3 reads CSAREQGTETQYF. CDR3 DNA sequence: TGCAGTGCTAGAGAGCAGGGGACGGAGACCCAGTACTTC. The V and J genes are TRBV20-1 and TRBJ2-5; possibly TRBD1 for D (6 bases). CDR3 length: 13 residues. Between the trimmed V and J ends, which lost 0 bases and 5 bases, there was a span of 10 bases. The germline CDR1 and CDR2 sequences are DFQATT and SNEGSKA (reference sequence).

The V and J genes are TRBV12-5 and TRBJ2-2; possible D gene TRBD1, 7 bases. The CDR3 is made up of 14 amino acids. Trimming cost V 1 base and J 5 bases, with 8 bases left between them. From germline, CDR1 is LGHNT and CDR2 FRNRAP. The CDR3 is CASGLAGGTGELFF. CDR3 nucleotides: TGTGCTAGTGGTTTGGCAGGGGGGACCGGGGAGCTGTTTTTT.

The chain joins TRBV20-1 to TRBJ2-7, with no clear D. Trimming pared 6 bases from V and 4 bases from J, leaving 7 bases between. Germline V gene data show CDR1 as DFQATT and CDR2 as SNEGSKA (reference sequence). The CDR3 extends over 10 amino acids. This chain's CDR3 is CSAKGYEQYF. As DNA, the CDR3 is TGCAGTGCCAAAGGGTACGAGCAGTACTTC.

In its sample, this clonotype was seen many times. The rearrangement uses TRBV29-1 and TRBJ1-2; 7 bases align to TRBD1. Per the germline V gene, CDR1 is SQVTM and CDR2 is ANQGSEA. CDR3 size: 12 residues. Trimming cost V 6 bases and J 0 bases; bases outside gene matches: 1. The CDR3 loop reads CSVGTANYGYTF. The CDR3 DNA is TGCAGCGTCGGGACAGCTAACTATGGCTACACCTTC. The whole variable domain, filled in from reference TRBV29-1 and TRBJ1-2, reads SAVISQKPSRDICQRGTSLTIQCQVDSQVTMMFWYRQQPGQSLTLIATANQGSEATYESGFVIDKFPISRPNLTFSTLTVSNMSPEDSSIYLCSVGTANYGYTFGSGTRLTVV.

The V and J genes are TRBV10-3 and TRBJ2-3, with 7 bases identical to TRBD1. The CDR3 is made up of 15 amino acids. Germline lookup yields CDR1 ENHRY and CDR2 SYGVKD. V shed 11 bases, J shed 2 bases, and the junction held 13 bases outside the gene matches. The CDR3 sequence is CAVRVGTESTDTQYF. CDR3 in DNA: TGTGCCGTAAGGGTAGGGACAGAATCCACAGATACGCAGTATTTT.

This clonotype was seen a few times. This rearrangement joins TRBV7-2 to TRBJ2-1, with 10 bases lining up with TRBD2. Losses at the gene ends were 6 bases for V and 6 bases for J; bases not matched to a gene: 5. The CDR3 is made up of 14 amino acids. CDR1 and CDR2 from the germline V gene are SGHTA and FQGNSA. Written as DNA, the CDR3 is TGTGCCAGCAGACCAGCGGGAGGGCCCAATGAGCAGTTCTTC. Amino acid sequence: CASRPAGGPNEQFF.

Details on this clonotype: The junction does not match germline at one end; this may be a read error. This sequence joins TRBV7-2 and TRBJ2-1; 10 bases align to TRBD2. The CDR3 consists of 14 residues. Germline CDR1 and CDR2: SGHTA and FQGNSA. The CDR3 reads CVSKPSGSGNEQFF. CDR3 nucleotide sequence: TGTGTCAGCAAACCTAGCGGGAGTGGGAATGAGCAGTTCTTC.

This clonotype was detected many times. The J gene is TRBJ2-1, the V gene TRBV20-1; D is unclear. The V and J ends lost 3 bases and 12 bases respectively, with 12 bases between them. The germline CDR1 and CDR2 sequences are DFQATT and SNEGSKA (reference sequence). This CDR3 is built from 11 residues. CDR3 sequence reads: CSASLASGQFF. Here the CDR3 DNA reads TGCAGTGCTAGCTTGGCCTCCGGGCAGTTCTTC.

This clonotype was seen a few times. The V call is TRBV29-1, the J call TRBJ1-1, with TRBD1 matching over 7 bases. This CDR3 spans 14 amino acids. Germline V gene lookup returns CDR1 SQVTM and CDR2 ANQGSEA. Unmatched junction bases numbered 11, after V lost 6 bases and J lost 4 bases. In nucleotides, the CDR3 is TGCAGCGTCGGGGCAGGGGGTAGGGGCACTGAAGCTTTCTTT. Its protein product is CSVGAGGRGTEAFF. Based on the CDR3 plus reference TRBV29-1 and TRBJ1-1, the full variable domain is SAVISQKPSRDICQRGTSLTIQCQVDSQVTMMFWYRQQPGQSLTLIATANQGSEATYESGFVIDKFPISRPNLTFSTLTVSNMSPEDSSIYLCSVGAGGRGTEAFFGQGTRLTVV.

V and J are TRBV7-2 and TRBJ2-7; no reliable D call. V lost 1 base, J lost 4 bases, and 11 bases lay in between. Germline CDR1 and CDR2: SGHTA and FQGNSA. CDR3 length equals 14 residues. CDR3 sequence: CASSLEGRLYEQYF. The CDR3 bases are TGTGCCAGCAGCTTAGAAGGCCGTCTTTACGAGCAGTACTTC.

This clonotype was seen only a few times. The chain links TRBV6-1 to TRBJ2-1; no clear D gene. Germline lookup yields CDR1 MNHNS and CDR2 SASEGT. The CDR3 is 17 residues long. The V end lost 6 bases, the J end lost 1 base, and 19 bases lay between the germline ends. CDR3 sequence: CASSPSARKMSYNEQFF. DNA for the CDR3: TGTGCCAGCAGCCCCTCGGCGCGAAAGATGTCCTACAATGAGCAGTTCTTC.

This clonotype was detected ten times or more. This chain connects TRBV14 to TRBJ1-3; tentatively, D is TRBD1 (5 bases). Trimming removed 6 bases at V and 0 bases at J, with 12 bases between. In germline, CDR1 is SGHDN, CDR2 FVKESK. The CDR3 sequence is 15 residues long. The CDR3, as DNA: TGTGCCAGCAGTTCCGGGACCCGCTCTGGAAACACCATATATTTT. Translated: CASSSGTRSGNTIYF.

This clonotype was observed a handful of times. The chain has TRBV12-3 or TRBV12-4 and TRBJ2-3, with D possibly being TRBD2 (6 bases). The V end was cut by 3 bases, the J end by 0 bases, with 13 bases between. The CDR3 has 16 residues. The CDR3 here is CASSFGTGGSTDTQYF. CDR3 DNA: TGTGCCAGCAGTTTCGGGACCGGGGGTAGCACAGATACGCAGTATTTT.

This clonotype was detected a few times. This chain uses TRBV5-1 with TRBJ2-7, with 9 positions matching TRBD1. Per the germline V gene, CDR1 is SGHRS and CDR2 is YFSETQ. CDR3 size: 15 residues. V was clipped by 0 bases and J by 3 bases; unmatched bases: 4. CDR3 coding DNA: TGCGCCAGCAGCTTGGTCCCGACAGGGGGCTACGAGCAGTACTTC. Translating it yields CASSLVPTGGYEQYF.

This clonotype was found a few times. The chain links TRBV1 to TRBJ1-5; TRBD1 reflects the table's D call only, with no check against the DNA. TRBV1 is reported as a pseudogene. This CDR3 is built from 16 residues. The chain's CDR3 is CTSSQEGTGINRAQHF. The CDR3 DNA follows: TGCACCAGCAGCCAAGAGGGGACAGGTATTAACAGGGCCCAGCATTTT.

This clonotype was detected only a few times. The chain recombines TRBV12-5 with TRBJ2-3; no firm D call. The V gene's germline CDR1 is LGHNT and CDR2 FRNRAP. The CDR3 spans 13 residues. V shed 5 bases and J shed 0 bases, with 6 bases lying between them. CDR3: CASGPDSTDTQYF. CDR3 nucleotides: TGTGCTAGTGGTCCGGATAGCACAGATACGCAGTATTTT.

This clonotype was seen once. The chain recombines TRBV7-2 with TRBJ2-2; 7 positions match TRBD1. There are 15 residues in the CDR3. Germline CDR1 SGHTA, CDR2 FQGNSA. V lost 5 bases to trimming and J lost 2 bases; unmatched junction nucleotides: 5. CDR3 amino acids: CASSPQGINTGELFF. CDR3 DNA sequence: TGTGCCAGCAGCCCACAGGGGATTAACACCGGGGAGCTGTTTTTT. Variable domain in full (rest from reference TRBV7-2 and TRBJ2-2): GAGVSQSPSNKVTEKGKDVELRCDPISGHTALYWYRQSLGQGLEFLIYFQGNSAPDKSGLPSDRFSAERTGGSVSTLTIQRTQQEDSAVYLCASSPQGINTGELFFGEGSRLTVL.